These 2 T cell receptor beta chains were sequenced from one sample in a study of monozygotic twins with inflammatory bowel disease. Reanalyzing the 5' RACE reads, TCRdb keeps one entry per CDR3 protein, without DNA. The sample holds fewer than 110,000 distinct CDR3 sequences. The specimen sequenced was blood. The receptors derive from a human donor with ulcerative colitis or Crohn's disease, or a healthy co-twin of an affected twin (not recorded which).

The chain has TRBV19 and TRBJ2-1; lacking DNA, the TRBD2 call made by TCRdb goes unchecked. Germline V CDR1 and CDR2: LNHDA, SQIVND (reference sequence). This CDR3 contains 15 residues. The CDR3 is CASINLGSGYNEQFF.

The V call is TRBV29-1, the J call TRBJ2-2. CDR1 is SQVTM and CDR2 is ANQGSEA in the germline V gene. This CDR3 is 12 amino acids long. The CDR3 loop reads CSMIEVGGELFF.